This TCR beta chain was sequenced during a study of T cells in Graves' hyperthyroidism and ophthalmopathy. In the case of this clonotype: The antigen remains undetermined.

This CDR3 comprises 15 residues. Trimming removed 4 bases from V and 5 bases from J; junction bases left unmatched: 5. Diagnosis of hyperthyroidism was new in patients aged 18 to 65, and its duration was under 2 months. Uncontrolled infection, other autoimmune disease, pregnancy and lactation each barred patients from inclusion. Notes on the study in general: The majority of expanded thyroid clonotypes above 0.001 also appeared in blood.

The TCR beta CDR3 regions underwent amplification using RNA transcripts as the source. The HTBI set primed first-round TCR CDR3 RT-PCR. From the multiplex PCR reads, TCRdb called clonotypes with MiXCR, one entry per CDR3 protein. The sample lists some 800,000 distinct CDR3 sequences, approximately 40% occurring once. This clonotype originated in a man younger than 35 with Graves' hyperthyroidism. Material for sequencing was blood. The chain recombines TRBV12-3 or TRBV12-4 with TRBJ2-3, with 11 bases that match TRBD2. The CDR3: CASSYLLAGEDTQYF. CDR3 DNA: TGTGCCAGCAGTTACCTACTAGCGGGAGAAGATACGCAGTATTTT.